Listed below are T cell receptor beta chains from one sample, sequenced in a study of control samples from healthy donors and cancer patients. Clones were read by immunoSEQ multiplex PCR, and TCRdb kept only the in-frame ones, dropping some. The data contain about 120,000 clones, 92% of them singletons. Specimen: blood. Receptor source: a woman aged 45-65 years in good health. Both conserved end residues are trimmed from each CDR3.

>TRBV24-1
ATSDLWDETQY
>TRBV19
ASSKIPGNTEAF
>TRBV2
ASSAQGRRAF
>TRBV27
ASIGRRLAALPLATNEKLF
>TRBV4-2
ASSQDVGQSGGYT
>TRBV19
ASSFRSGTGANTEAF
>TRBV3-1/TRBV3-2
ASSHRLIQY
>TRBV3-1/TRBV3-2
ASSQGSGGSGNTIY
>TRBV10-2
ASRAGRRSGGNEKLF
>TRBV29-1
SGWTELNTEAF
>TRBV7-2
ASSSGTGGTQY
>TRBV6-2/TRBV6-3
ASSGRTSGRKQETQY
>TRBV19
ASSIAGGSRNSPLH
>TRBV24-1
ATPESRGGYT
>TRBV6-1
ASSEGTGYTEAF
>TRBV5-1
ASSLGRGVSGKNSYNEQF
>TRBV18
ASSPRISSAGGVETQY
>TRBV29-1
SVRERGSSYNEQF
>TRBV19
ASSSGRRSNQPQH
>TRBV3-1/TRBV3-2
ASSQDRASGEKLF
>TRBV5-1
ASSLGGTGWYNEQF
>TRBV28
ASSLLMRQGTSGYT
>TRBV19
ASSPENTEAF
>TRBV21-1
ASSKKAVQGNVETQY
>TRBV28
ASSPIGQGYGYT
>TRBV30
AWSVGGSSYEQY
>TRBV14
ASSQQEGIQETQY
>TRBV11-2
ASSFGFTDTQY
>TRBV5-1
ASSLRQLGTTDTQY
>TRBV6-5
ASSYSSGRRGGELF
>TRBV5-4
ASSLDSGRARETQY
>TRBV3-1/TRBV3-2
ASRPTGVGSPLH
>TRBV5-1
ASSFDRRDQPQH
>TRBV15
ATSRDNGEAF
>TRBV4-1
ASSHPGQGNEQY
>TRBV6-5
ASSYRTQGRPEAF
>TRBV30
AWSVTQSNEQF
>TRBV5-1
ASGLTSSYEQY
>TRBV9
ASSVSGRAYEQY
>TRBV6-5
ASRGQGRGEQY
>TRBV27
ASSLVVPDTQY
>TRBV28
ASRATPLAKNIQY
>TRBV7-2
ASSYIPGDEQF